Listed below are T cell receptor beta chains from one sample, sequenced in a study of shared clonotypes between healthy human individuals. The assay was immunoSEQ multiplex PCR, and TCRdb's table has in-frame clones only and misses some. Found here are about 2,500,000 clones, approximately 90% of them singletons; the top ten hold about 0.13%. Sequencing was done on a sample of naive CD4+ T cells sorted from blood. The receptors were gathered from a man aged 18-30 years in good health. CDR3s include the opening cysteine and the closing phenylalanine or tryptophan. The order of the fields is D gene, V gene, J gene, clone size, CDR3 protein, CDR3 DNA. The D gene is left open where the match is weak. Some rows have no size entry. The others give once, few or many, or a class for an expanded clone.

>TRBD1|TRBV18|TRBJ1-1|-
CASSPTPGTGAQAFF
TGTGCCAGCTCACCAACTCCCGGGACAGGGGCACAAGCTTTCTTT
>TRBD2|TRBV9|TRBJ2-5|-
CASSSGTSAETQYF
TGTGCCAGCAGTTCCGGGACTAGCGCAGAGACCCAGTACTTC
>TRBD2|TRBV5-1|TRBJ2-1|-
CASSDIAGALVNEQFF
TGCGCCAGCAGCGACATAGCGGGAGCTCTTGTCAATGAGCAGTTCTTC
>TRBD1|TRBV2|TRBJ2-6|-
CASSLPGQGRAGSSGANVLTF
TGTGCCAGCAGTTTACCGGGACAGGGTAGGGCCGGGAGCTCTGGGGCCAACGTCCTGACTTTC
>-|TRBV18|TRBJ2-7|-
CASSPEGVNEQYF
TGTGCCAGCTCACCAGAAGGGGTCAACGAGCAGTACTTC
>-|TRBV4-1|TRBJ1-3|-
CASSQVNPLGVPSSGNTIYF
TGCGCCAGCAGCCAAGTTAACCCACTGGGTGTACCTTCCTCTGGAAACACCATATATTTT
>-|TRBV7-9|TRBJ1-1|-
CASSRYPGVEAFF
TGTGCCAGCAGCCGCTACCCGGGGGTTGAAGCTTTCTTT
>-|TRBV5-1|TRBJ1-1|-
CASSLSGYIPITEAFF
TGCGCCAGCAGCTTGTCCGGCTACATACCTATCACTGAAGCTTTCTTT
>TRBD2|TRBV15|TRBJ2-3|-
CATSRGGGGATDTQYF
TGTGCCACCAGCAGAGGGGGCGGGGGGGCAACAGATACGCAGTATTTT
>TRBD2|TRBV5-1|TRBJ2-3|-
CASSRRTSGGPDTQYF
TGCGCCAGCAGCCGTCGGACTAGCGGGGGCCCAGATACGCAGTATTTT
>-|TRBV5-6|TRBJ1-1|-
CASSLWGENTEAFF
TGTGCCAGCAGCTTGTGGGGGGAGAACACTGAAGCTTTCTTT
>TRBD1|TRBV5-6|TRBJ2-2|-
CASSRQGSNTGELFF
TGTGCCAGCAGCCGACAGGGTTCGAACACCGGGGAGCTGTTTTTT
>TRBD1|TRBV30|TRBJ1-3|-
CAWANRGPSGNTIYF
TGTGCCTGGGCCAACAGGGGTCCCTCTGGAAACACCATATATTTT
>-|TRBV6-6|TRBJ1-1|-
CASSYSGETEAFF
TGTGCCAGCAGTTACTCGGGGGAGACAGAAGCTTTCTTT
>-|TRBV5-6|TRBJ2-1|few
CASSLVAIEQFF
TGTGCCAGCAGCTTAGTAGCGATTGAGCAGTTCTTC
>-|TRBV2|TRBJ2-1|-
CASSVAPSYNEQFF
TGTGCCAGCAGTGTGGCGCCGTCCTACAATGAGCAGTTCTTC
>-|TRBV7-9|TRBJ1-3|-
CASSLVGFGRLSTNTIYF
TGTGCCAGCAGCTTAGTGGGATTCGGCAGGCTCTCTACAAACACCATATATTTT
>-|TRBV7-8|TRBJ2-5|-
CASSRSTGPQETQYF
TGTGCCAGCAGCCGCTCGACAGGTCCTCAAGAGACCCAGTACTTC
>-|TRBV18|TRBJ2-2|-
CASSPSTGNTGELFF
TGTGCCAGCTCACCATCTACAGGGAACACCGGGGAGCTGTTTTTT
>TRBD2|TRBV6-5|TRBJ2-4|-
CASSPPGLDGIQYF
TGTGCCAGCAGCCCCCCGGGACTAGACGGCATTCAGTACTTC
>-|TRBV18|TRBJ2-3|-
CASSPPNLATDTQYF
TGTGCCAGCTCACCACCAAATTTGGCCACAGATACGCAGTATTTT
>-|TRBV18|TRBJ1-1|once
CASSPGSTGLGTEAFF
TGTGCCAGCTCACCGGGATCGACGGGGCTGGGAACTGAAGCTTTCTTT
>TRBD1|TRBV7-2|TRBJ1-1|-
CASSSQTLQGARRTEAFF
TGTGCCAGCAGCTCACAAACTTTACAGGGGGCAAGGAGGACTGAAGCTTTCTTT
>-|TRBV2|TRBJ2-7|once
CASSAEYF
TGTGCCAGCAGTGCAGAGTACTTC
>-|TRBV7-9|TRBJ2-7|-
CASSLDGLGLYEQYF
TGTGCCAGCAGCTTAGACGGTTTGGGGCTGTACGAGCAGTACTTC
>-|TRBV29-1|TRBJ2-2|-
CSVLGGNTGELFF
TGCAGCGTTCTGGGGGGGAACACCGGGGAGCTGTTTTTT
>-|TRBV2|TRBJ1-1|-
CASNSDRLNTEAFF
TGTGCCAGCAATTCGGACCGGCTGAACACTGAAGCTTTCTTT
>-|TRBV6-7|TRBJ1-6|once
CASSYRPRDSPLHF
TGTGCCAGCAGTTACAGGCCCCGGGATTCACCCCTCCACTTT
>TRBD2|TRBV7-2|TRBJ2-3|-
CASSLLAGGTTDTQYF
TGTGCCAGCAGCTTGCTAGCGGGAGGAACTACAGATACGCAGTATTTT
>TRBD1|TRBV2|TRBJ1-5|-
CASERDRAGIQPQHF
TGTGCCAGCGAAAGGGACAGGGCGGGGATTCAGCCCCAGCATTTT
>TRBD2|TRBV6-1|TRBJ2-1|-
CASSDTSGGSYNEQFF
TGTGCCAGCAGTGATACTAGCGGAGGCTCCTACAATGAGCAGTTCTTC
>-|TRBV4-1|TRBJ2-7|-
CASSQGVDTSYEQYF
TGCGCCAGCAGCCAAGGAGTAGACACGTCTTACGAGCAGTACTTC
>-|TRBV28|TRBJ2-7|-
CASSGEGGAGHEQYF
TGTGCCAGCAGTGGGGAAGGGGGCGCGGGGCACGAGCAGTACTTC
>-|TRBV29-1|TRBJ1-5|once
CSVQGLNQPQHF
TGCAGCGTCCAGGGGTTGAATCAGCCCCAGCATTTT
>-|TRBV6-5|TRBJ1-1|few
CASTNGVDTEAFF
TGTGCCAGCACCAACGGGGTGGACACTGAAGCTTTCTTT
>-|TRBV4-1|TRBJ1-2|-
CASSHPSPEGYTF
TGCGCCAGCAGCCACCCGTCCCCCGAGGGCTACACCTTC
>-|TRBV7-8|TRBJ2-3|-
CASSLSSTDTQYF
TGTGCCAGCAGCCTATCCTCAACAGATACGCAGTATTTT
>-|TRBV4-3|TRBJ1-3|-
CASSQDVSTRVGNTIYF
TGCGCCAGCAGCCAAGACGTATCTACTAGGGTCGGAAACACCATATATTTT
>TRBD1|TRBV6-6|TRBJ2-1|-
CASSYLGQGAYNEQFF
TGTGCCAGCAGTTACTTGGGACAGGGGGCCTACAATGAGCAGTTCTTC
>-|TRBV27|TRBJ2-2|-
CASSLSRQAGELFF
TGTGCCAGCAGTTTATCTCGACAGGCCGGGGAGCTGTTTTTT
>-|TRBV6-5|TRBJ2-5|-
CASRWAETQYF
TGTGCCTCTCGCTGGGCAGAGACCCAGTACTTC
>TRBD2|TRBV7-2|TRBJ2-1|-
CASSFLIASGYNEQFF
TGTGCCAGCAGCTTTTTAATTGCTAGCGGGTACAATGAGCAGTTCTTC
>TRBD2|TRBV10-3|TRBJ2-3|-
CAIRGLAGVTDTQYF
TGTGCCATCAGGGGACTAGCGGGGGTCACAGATACGCAGTATTTT
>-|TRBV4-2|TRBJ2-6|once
CASSQDWSSGANVLTF
TGTGCCAGCAGCCAAGATTGGAGCTCTGGGGCCAACGTCCTGACTTTC
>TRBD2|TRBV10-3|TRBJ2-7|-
CAISAGLAGGQGEQYF
TGTGCCATCAGTGCGGGACTAGCGGGGGGCCAGGGGGAGCAGTACTTC
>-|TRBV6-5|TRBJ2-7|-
CASSYRGSSYEQYF
TGTGCCAGCAGTTACCGTGGGTCCTCCTACGAGCAGTACTTC
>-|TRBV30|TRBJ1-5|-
CAWSLPGAGLNQPQHF
TGTGCCTGGAGTCTCCCAGGGGCAGGGCTAAATCAGCCCCAGCATTTT
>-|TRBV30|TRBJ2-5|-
CAWSVGFQETQYF
TGTGCCTGGAGTGTGGGCTTTCAAGAGACCCAGTACTTC
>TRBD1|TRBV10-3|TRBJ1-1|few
CAISDTGATEAFF
TGTGCCATCAGTGATACAGGGGCCACTGAAGCTTTCTTT
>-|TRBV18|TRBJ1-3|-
CASSPQVEISGNTIYF
TGTGCCAGCTCACCACAGGTTGAGATCTCTGGAAACACCATATATTTT
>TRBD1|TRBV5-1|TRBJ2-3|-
CASSWTGTGADTQYF
TGCGCCAGCAGCTGGACCGGGACAGGGGCAGATACGCAGTATTTT
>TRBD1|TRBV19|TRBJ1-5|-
CASSMFGQGATRQPQHF
TGTGCCAGTAGTATGTTTGGGCAGGGGGCTACCCGGCAGCCCCAGCATTTT
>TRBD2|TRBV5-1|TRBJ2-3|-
CASGSGGTDTQYF
TGCGCCAGCGGGAGCGGGGGCACAGATACGCAGTATTTT
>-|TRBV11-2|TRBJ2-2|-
CASSFRRGELFF
TGTGCCAGCAGCTTTCGGCGAGGGGAGCTGTTTTTT
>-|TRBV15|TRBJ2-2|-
CATSRDYTSNTGELFF
TGTGCCACCAGCAGAGATTACACTTCGAACACCGGGGAGCTGTTTTTT